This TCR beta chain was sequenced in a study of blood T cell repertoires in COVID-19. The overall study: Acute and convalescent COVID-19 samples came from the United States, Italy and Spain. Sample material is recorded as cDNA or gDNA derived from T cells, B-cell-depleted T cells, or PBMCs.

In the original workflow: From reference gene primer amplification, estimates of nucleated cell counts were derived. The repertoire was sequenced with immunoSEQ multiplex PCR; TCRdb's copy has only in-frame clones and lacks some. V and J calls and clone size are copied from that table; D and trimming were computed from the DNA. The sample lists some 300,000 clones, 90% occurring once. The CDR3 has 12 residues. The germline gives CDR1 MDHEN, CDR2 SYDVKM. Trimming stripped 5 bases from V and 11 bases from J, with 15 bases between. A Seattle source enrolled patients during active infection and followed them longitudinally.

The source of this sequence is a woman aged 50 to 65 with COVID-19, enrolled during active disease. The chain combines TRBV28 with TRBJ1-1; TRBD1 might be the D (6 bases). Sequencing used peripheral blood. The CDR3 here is CASSAGARTAFF. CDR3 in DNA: TGTGCCAGCAGTGCGGGGGCGCGAACCGCTTTCTTT.